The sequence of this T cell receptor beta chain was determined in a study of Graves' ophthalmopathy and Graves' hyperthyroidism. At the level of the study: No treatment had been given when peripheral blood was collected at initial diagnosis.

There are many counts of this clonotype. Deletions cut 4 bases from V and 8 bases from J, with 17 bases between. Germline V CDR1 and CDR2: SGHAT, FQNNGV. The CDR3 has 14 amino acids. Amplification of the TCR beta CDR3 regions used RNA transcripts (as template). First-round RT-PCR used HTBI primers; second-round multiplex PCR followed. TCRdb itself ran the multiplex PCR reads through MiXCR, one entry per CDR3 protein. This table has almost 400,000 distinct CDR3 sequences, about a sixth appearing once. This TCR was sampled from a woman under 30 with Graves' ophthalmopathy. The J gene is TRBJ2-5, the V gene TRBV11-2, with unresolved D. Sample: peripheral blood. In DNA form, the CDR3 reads TGTGCCAGCAGCTCAAACATGGGGATAAACACCCAGTACTTC. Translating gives CASSSNMGINTQYF.